The table lists the clone carrying this T cell receptor beta chain with a few counts. Its antigen is as yet unknown. This specimen includes other DNA sequences encoding the same CDR3. Investigators reverse transcribed all isolated RNA, so they sequenced expressed TCRB transcripts. Produced via immunoSEQ multiplex PCR; TCRdb's table is partial and in-frame only. The profile covers about 180,000 clones, with about 13% appearing a single time and roughly 0.6% taken by the ten largest. The data belong to a study of beta chain features in type 1 diabetes. Whole-study findings and limits: In all four CD4+ subsets, TCRB CDR3 length was significantly, moderately reduced in type 1 diabetes. A greater similarity of naive, central memory and Treg TCRB repertoires was seen among patients than among healthy donors.

A sort by CD45RO/CCR7/CD25/CD127/CD95/CD27 yielded CD4+ naive, central memory, regulatory and stem cell-like memory cells. CDR3 length: 14 residues. Germline V gives CDR1 MDHEN, CDR2 SYDVKM. Deletions cut 4 bases from V and 3 bases from J, with 10 bases between. This TCR came from a woman aged 18-29 years in good health. Material for sequencing was central memory CD4+ T cells from blood. The chain recombines TRBV28 with TRBJ1-5; D is ambiguous. The CDR3 loop is CASSSPGSNQPQHF. CDR3 sequence (DNA): TGTGCCAGCAGTTCGCCAGGTTCCAATCAGCCCCAGCATTTT.